The subject of this entry is one T cell receptor (beta chain). The data stem from a study of shared clonotypes between healthy human individuals. Donors, healthy HIV-negative adults, lacked recent acute infections or vaccinations. Source study methods: Filtering of immunoSEQ junctional sequences could not match full-length read filtering. The data were produced by immunoSEQ multiplex PCR, yet TCRdb's version contains in-frame clones alone and is incomplete. V, J and clone size are those of that table, while D and trimming were read from the DNA. In the table there are more than 450,000 clones, approximately 85% of which are singletons. V was trimmed by 4 bases and J by 0 bases, leaving 12 bases between them. CDR3 length: 15 residues. Germline lookup yields CDR1 SGDLS and CDR2 YYNGEE.

The sequence was collected from a woman aged 40 to 50 in good health. Some clones in this sample may be carry-over from other donors' samples. Sequencing was performed on PBMCs. V usage is TRBV9 and J usage is TRBJ2-3; D possibly matches TRBD1 or TRBD2 (5 bases each). The chain's CDR3 is CASSPGPFSTDTQYF. CDR3 nucleotide sequence: TGTGCCAGCAGCCCGGGACCATTTAGCACAGATACGCAGTATTTT. Full variable domain (missing parts from reference TRBV9 and TRBJ2-3): DSGVTQTPKHLITATGQRVTLRCSPRSGDLSVYWYQQSLDQGLQFLIQYYNGEERAKGNILERFSAQQFPDLHSELNLSSLELGDSALYFCASSPGPFSTDTQYFGPGTRLTVL.